The 32 T cell receptor beta chains in this list originate from one sample, sequenced in a study of cytomegalovirus exposure and HLA in healthy donors. The PCR used 60 Vbeta and 13 Jbeta primers. Assay used: immunoSEQ multiplex PCR; TCRdb lists only in-frame clones, some missing. The table records over 150,000 clones, around 72% of them present only once. Material: PBMCs. The receptors stem from a woman in her fifties or sixties in good health and CMV-seropositive.

V usage is TRBV30 and J usage is TRBJ1-5; TRBD1 matches at 8 bases. The CDR3 extends over 16 amino acids. CDR1 and CDR2 from the germline V gene are GTSNPN and SVGIG (reference sequence). Unmatched junction bases numbered 12, after V lost 3 bases and J lost 5 bases. The CDR3 DNA reads TGTGCCTGGAGCCTCCATGGACAGGGTGCCGATCAGCCCCAGCATTTT. Its translation: CAWSLHGQGADQPQHF.

The genes are TRBV27 and TRBJ1-5; possibly TRBD1 for D (5 bases). The CDR3 runs to 15 residues. Germline assignment: CDR1 MNHEY and CDR2 SMNVEV (reference sequence). Trimming took off 1 base at V and 6 bases at J, with 13 bases between the two ends. The CDR3 nucleotides read TGTGCCAGCAGTTTATGGTTCAGGGAAGGTCAGCCCCAGCATTTT. Its protein product is CASSLWFREGQPQHF.

This chain links TRBV19 with TRBJ2-7; 10 bases fit TRBD1. This CDR3 has 16 residues. The J segment lost 4 bases and the V segment lost 8 bases, leaving 14 bases of the junction unmatched. Germline V gene sequence: CDR1 LNHDA, CDR2 SQIVND (reference sequence). As DNA, the CDR3 is TGTGCCAGTCCCAACCTTATCGGGACAGGGGTTTACGAGCAGTACTTC. Translation gives CASPNLIGTGVYEQYF.

CDR3 region: CSVQTGGEKLFF. In nucleotides, the CDR3 is TGCAGCGTTCAGACAGGGGGAGAAAAACTGTTTTTT. V gene TRBV29-1 combines with J gene TRBJ1-4; 9 bases map to TRBD1. The CDR3 is 12 residues long. The V gene's germline CDR1 is SQVTM and CDR2 ANQGSEA. V gave up 5 bases and J gave up 8 bases; unmatched junction bases: 3.

The chain has TRBV2 and TRBJ2-7; TRBD2 is a possible D gene (5 bases). V gave up 3 bases and J gave up 0 bases, with 12 bases separating them. This CDR3 has 15 amino acids. The germline gives CDR1 SNHLY, CDR2 FYNNEI. The CDR3 DNA sequence: TGTGCCAGCAGTGAGGTACGGGGTAGCTCCTACGAGCAGTACTTC. Its translation is CASSEVRGSSYEQYF.

The chain uses TRBV4-2 and TRBJ1-1; D not resolved. Germline V gives CDR1 LGHNA, CDR2 YNFKEQ. This CDR3 has 14 residues. Between the trimmed V and J ends, which lost 1 base and 6 bases, there was a span of 12 bases. The CDR3 region is CASSQGAVNAEAFF. The CDR3 region has the DNA TGTGCCAGCAGCCAAGGCGCCGTAAACGCTGAAGCTTTCTTT.

The chain employs TRBV10-3 and TRBJ2-3, with 10 bases fitting TRBD2. Germline assignment: CDR1 ENHRY and CDR2 SYGVKD. CDR3 length: 14 residues. Trimming at V came to 4 bases and at J to 15 bases, leaving 13 bases not matched to a gene. CDR3 residues: CAISVYSSGSATYF. The CDR3 bases are TGTGCCATCAGTGTATACTCTAGCGGGAGCGCAACTTATTTT.

The sample holds one count of this clone. V is TRBV29-1 and J is TRBJ2-5; D remains unclear. The closer fit of TRBJ2-7 to the DNA end suggests the J call may be wrong. Germline V CDR1 and CDR2: SQVTM, ANQGSEA. CDR3 length: 14 amino acids. The chain's CDR3 is CSVEDWRPIYEQYF. DNA for the CDR3: TGCAGCGTTGAAGATTGGAGACCCATCTACGAGCAGTACTTC.

The V gene is TRBV30, the J gene TRBJ1-1; D not certain. This CDR3 comprises 13 residues. From germline, CDR1 is GTSNPN and CDR2 SVGIG (reference sequence). Trimming stripped 1 base from V and 5 bases from J, with 11 bases between. CDR3 nucleotides: TGTGCCTGGAGTGGAGGGCAGAGAACTGAAGCTTTCTTT. Translation: CAWSGGQRTEAFF. Based on the CDR3 plus reference TRBV30 and TRBJ1-1, the full variable domain is SQTIHQWPATLVQPVGSPLSLECTVEGTSNPNLYWYRQAAGRGLQLLFYSVGIGQISSEVPQNLSASRPQDRQFILSSKKLLLSDSGFYLCAWSGGQRTEAFFGQGTRLTVV.

The rearrangement uses TRBV11-2 and TRBJ2-5, with a possible D match to TRBD1 (6 bases). In germline, CDR1 is SGHAT, CDR2 FQNNGV. This CDR3 is built from 16 residues. V was clipped by 5 bases and J by 1 base, with 17 bases between them. Here the CDR3 reads CASSPGDIGAQETQYF. The CDR3 DNA sequence: TGTGCCAGCAGCCCTGGGGACATCGGGGCCCAAGAGACCCAGTACTTC.

The CDR3 protein is CASSVAPSGREGQYF. As DNA, the CDR3 is TGTGCCAGCAGCGTAGCGCCGAGTGGGAGGGAGGGGCAGTACTTC. The chain joins TRBV9 to TRBJ2-7, with TRBD2 identical over 7 bases. The CDR3 contains 15 residues. The V and J ends lost 0 bases and 9 bases, in that order; junction bases with no gene match: 12. The germline CDR1 and CDR2 sequences are SGDLS and YYNGEE.

The V call is TRBV7-2, the J call TRBJ1-2, with 7 positions matching TRBD1. Germline lookup yields CDR1 SGHTA and CDR2 FQGNSA. The CDR3 length is 14 residues. V was pared by 5 bases and J by 4 bases, with 7 bases of the junction left unmatched. The DNA of the CDR3 is TGTGCCAGCAGCCCCGGGGGGGACAGCTATGGCTACACCTTC. Translated, it gives CASSPGGDSYGYTF.

The chain employs TRBV28 and TRBJ1-2; TRBD1 matches 7 bases. The CDR3 totals 15 residues. Per the germline V gene, CDR1 is MDHEN and CDR2 is SYDVKM. The ends lost 3 bases at V and 7 bases at J; junction bases unmatched: 11. In DNA, the CDR3 is TGTGCCAGCAGTTTCCCCCCCGGACAGGCCGTTGGCTACACCTTC. It yields the protein CASSFPPGQAVGYTF.

CDR3 region: CSVEDVSLSGSYEQYF. CDR3 nucleotide sequence: TGCAGCGTTGAAGATGTCTCGCTCTCGGGCTCCTACGAGCAGTACTTC. This chain connects TRBV29-1 to TRBJ2-7; no reliable D call. CDR1 and CDR2 from the germline V gene are SQVTM and ANQGSEA. Trimming left V 0 bases short and J 0 bases short, with 15 bases between. The CDR3 runs 16 residues.

V usage is TRBV4-1 and J usage is TRBJ1-1; TRBD1 is a possible D gene (6 bases). The germline V gene has CDR1 MGHRA and CDR2 YSYEKL. V dropped 4 bases and J dropped 3 bases, with 12 bases sitting between them. The CDR3 extends over 14 amino acids. The CDR3 bases are TGCGCCAGCAGCCCGTGGGAGGGGGACACTGAAGCTTTCTTT. This translates into CASSPWEGDTEAFF.

The genes are TRBV6-6 and TRBJ1-2, with a weak D call TRBD1 (6 bases). Trimming took off 6 bases at V and 4 bases at J, with 15 bases between the two ends. Germline CDR1 reads MNHNY; CDR2 reads SVGAGI (reference sequence). There are 14 residues in the CDR3. This CDR3 reads CASRDRTKSYGYTF. CDR3 sequence (DNA): TGTGCCAGCAGGGACAGAACCAAGAGCTATGGCTACACCTTC.

This clone was seen a handful of times. This chain joins TRBV18 and TRBJ2-4; 12 bases map to TRBD2. The germline CDR1 and CDR2 sequences are KGHSH and LQKENI. V trimming: 2 bases; J trimming: 0 bases; junction bases outside the gene matches: 8. The CDR3 is made up of 19 amino acids. The CDR3 sequence: CASSPFLLAGGRAKNIQYF. The CDR3 DNA follows: TGTGCCAGCTCACCATTCCTACTAGCGGGAGGACGAGCCAAAAACATTCAGTACTTC.

The chain combines TRBV28 with TRBJ1-5; weak D call: TRBD1 (5 bases). Trimming took 6 bases from V and 7 from J, leaving 13 bases between them. The CDR3 is 13 amino acids. Germline-derived CDR1 and CDR2 are MDHEN and SYDVKM. The DNA for the CDR3 is TGTGCCAGCAGGTTAGGGGAGAGACAGCCCCAGCATTTT. Translated: CASRLGERQPQHF. Variable domain in full (rest from reference TRBV28 and TRBJ1-5): DVKVTQSSRYLVKRTGEKVFLECVQDMDHENMFWYRQDPGLGLRLIYFSYDVKMKEKGDIPEGYSVSREKKERFSLILESASTNQTSMYLCASRLGERQPQHFGDGTRLSIL.

V usage is TRBV7-6 and J usage is TRBJ2-5, with 7 bases that match TRBD1. The length of the CDR3 is 13 residues. Per the germline V gene, CDR1 is SGHVS and CDR2 is FNYEAQ. V shed 5 bases and J 5 bases; nucleotides not matched to a gene: 5. CDR3 bases: TGTGCCAGCAGCCTGACAGGGTACGAGACCCAGTACTTC. Translation gives CASSLTGYETQYF.

This clone was found a few times. The chain joins TRBV29-1 to TRBJ2-3, with 12 positions matching TRBD2. Germline V CDR1 and CDR2: SQVTM, ANQGSEA. The trim removed 4 bases at V and 1 base at J, leaving 3 bases unmatched. The CDR3 extends over 15 amino acids. DNA of the CDR3: TGCAGCGTTGGGGGACTAGCGGGTGGCACAGATACGCAGTATTTT. It specifies CSVGGLAGGTDTQYF.

V gene TRBV5-1 combines with J gene TRBJ2-7; 7 nucleotides match TRBD1. Germline V gene sequence: CDR1 SGHRS, CDR2 YFSETQ. The CDR3 spans 13 residues. V lost 0 bases to trimming and J lost 5 bases; unmatched junction nucleotides: 2. This chain's CDR3 is CASSLEGADEQYF. The DNA of the CDR3 is TGCGCCAGCAGCTTGGAGGGGGCGGACGAGCAGTACTTC.

This chain connects TRBV7-2 to TRBJ1-3, with a weak D call TRBD1 (5 bases). Looked up from germline, CDR1 is SGHTA and CDR2 is FQGNSA. The CDR3 loop spans 15 amino acids. Trimming took 1 base from V and 2 from J, leaving 9 bases between them. CDR3 DNA sequence: TGTGCCAGCAGCTTAGGCACGGGGGCTGGAAACACCATATATTTT. Translating gives CASSLGTGAGNTIYF.

The chain recombines TRBV10-3 with TRBJ2-1, with 7 bases identical to TRBD2. Germline V gene sequence: CDR1 ENHRY, CDR2 SYGVKD. J lost 2 bases, V lost 4 bases, and 5 bases had no gene match. The CDR3 has 15 amino acids. The CDR3 DNA sequence: TGTGCCATCAGTGGGGTGGGGGGGACCTACAATGAGCAGTTCTTC. This encodes CAISGVGGTYNEQFF.

The genes are TRBV30 and TRBJ1-2; a possible D gene is TRBD1 (5 bases). The CDR3 covers 13 residues. Trimming took off 8 bases at V and 1 base at J, with 14 bases between the two ends. Germline V CDR1 and CDR2: GTSNPN, SVGIG (reference sequence). Here the CDR3 DNA reads TGTGCCGGACACTCGGACCGTAACTATGGCTACACCTTC. Residues: CAGHSDRNYGYTF. Combining the CDR3 with reference TRBV30 and TRBJ1-2 gives the whole variable domain SQTIHQWPATLVQPVGSPLSLECTVEGTSNPNLYWYRQAAGRGLQLLFYSVGIGQISSEVPQNLSASRPQDRQFILSSKKLLLSDSGFYLCAGHSDRNYGYTFGSGTRLTVV.

This clone was seen a handful of times. V usage is TRBV7-9 and J usage is TRBJ2-5; D perhaps matches TRBD2 (5 bases). Germline loops: CDR1 SEHNR, CDR2 FQNEAQ (reference sequence). Trimming pared 1 base from V and 2 bases from J, leaving 8 bases between. This CDR3 region has 14 residues. CDR3 amino acids: CASSLVGLQETQYF. The DNA for the CDR3 is TGTGCCAGCAGCTTAGTTGGACTTCAAGAGACCCAGTACTTC.

V gene TRBV5-1 combines with J gene TRBJ2-1; 8 bases align to TRBD2. Germline CDR1 reads SGHRS; CDR2 reads YFSETQ. V was clipped by 4 bases and J by 0 bases; unmatched bases: 9. This CDR3 has 17 amino acids. CDR3 sequence reads: CASSAQLAGSSYNEQFF. The CDR3 region has the DNA TGCGCCAGCAGCGCACAGCTAGCGGGCAGCTCCTACAATGAGCAGTTCTTC. The full variable domain, its missing parts supplied by reference TRBV5-1 and TRBJ2-1, is KAGVTQTPRYLIKTRGQQVTLSCSPISGHRSVSWYQQTPGQGLQFLFEYFSETQRNKGNFPGRFSGRQFSNSRSEMNVSTLELGDSALYLCASSAQLAGSSYNEQFFGPGTRLTVL.

The V and J genes are TRBV6-5 and TRBJ1-1; 11 nucleotides align to TRBD1. V shed 6 bases and J 10 bases; nucleotides not matched to a gene: 7. From germline, CDR1 is MNHEY and CDR2 SVGAGI. The CDR3 is made up of 13 amino acids. DNA for the CDR3: TGTGCCAGCAGACCCGGGACAGGGGGTGGAGCTTTCTTT. It translates to CASRPGTGGGAFF.

This clone has more than one count but fewer than ten. The rearrangement uses TRBV12-5 and TRBJ2-3; tentatively, D is TRBD2 (5 bases). V was cut by 2 bases and J by 4 bases, with 7 bases left in between. The germline gives CDR1 LGHNT, CDR2 FRNRAP. This CDR3 is 13 amino acids long. CDR3 in DNA: TGTGCTAGTGGTTTGTCTAGCTCAGATACGCAGTATTTT. This encodes CASGLSSSDTQYF.

The chain couples TRBV9 to TRBJ2-3; D is perhaps TRBD2 (6 bases). CDR3 length: 19 residues. The V end lost 0 bases, the J end lost 4 bases, and 24 bases lay between the germline ends. Germline V gives CDR1 SGDLS, CDR2 YYNGEE. The CDR3 DNA reads TGTGCCAGCAGCGTAGCTACCCACGGTAGGGGAGGAGTGTCAGATACGCAGTATTTT. Protein product: CASSVATHGRGGVSDTQYF.

The chain combines TRBV5-4 with TRBJ2-5; no clear D. Germline values: CDR1 SGHNT, CDR2 YYREEE (reference sequence). This CDR3 region has 12 residues. V was pared by 1 base and J by 5 bases, with 6 bases between. Here the CDR3 DNA reads TGTGCCAGCAGCTTGATGGAGGAGACCCAGTACTTC. As protein: CASSLMEETQYF.

The chain joins TRBV28 to TRBJ1-2; 7 bases align to TRBD1. The CDR3 runs to 13 residues. V lost 5 bases, J lost 4 bases, and 4 bases stayed unmatched. Looked up from germline, CDR1 is MDHEN and CDR2 is SYDVKM. The DNA for the CDR3 is TGTGCCAGCAGTGAGGGGGCCGGCTATGGCTACACCTTC. This encodes CASSEGAGYGYTF.

This chain joins TRBV7-2 and TRBJ1-5; 8 bases are a match to TRBD1. V was clipped by 5 bases and J by 9 bases; unmatched bases: 9. CDR3 length: 14 residues. CDR1 is SGHTA, CDR2 FQGNSA, per germline. The CDR3 loop reads CASSGGQGPSPQHF. CDR3 nucleotide sequence: TGTGCCAGCAGCGGCGGACAGGGCCCATCGCCCCAGCATTTT.